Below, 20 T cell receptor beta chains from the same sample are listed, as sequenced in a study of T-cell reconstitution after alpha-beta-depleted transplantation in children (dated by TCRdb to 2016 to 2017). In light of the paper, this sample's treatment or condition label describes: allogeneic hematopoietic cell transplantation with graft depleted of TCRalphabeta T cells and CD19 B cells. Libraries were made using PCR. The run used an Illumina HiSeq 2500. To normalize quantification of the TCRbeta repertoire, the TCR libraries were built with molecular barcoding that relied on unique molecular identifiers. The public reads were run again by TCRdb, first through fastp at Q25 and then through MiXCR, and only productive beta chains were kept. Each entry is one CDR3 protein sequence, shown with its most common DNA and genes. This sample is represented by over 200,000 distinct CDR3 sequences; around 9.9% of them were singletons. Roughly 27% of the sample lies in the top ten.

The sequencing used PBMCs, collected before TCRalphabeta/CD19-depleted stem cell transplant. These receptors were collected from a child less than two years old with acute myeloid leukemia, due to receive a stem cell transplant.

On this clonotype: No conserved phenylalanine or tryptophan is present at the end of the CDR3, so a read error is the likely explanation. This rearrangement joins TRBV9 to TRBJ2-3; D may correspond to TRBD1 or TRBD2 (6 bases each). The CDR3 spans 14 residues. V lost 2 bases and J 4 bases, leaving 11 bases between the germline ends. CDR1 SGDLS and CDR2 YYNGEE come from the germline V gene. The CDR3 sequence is CASSVDSGSDTQYY. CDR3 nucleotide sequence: TGTGCCAGCAGCGTGGACAGCGGGTCAGATACGCAGTATTAT.

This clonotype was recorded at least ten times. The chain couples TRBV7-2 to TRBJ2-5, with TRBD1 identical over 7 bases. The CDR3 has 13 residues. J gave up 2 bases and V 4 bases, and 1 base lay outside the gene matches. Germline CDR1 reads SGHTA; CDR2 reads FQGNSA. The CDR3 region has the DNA TGTGCCAGCAGCTCCAGGGGGCAAGAGACCCAGTACTTC. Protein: CASSSRGQETQYF.

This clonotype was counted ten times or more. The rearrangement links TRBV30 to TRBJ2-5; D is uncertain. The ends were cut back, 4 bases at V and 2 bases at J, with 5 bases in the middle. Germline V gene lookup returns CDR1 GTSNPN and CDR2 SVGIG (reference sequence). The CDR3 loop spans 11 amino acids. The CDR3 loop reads CAWKTQETQYF. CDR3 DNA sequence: TGTGCCTGGAAAACACAAGAGACCCAGTACTTC. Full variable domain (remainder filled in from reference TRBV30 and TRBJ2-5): SQTIHQWPATLVQPVGSPLSLECTVEGTSNPNLYWYRQAAGRGLQLLFYSVGIGQISSEVPQNLSASRPQDRQFILSSKKLLLSDSGFYLCAWKTQETQYFGPGTRLLVL.

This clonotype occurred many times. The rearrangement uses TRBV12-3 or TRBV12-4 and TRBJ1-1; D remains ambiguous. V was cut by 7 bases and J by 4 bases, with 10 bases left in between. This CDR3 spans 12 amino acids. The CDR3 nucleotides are TGTGCCAGCATAGGGCTGAGCACTGAAGCTTTCTTT. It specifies CASIGLSTEAFF.

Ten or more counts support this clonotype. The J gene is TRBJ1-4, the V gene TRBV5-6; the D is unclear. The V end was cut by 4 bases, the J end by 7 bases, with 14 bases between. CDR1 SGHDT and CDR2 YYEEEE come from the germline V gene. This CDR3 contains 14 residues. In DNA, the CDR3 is TGTGCCAGCAGCGAAGACGGGAGAGGTGAAAAACTGTTTTTT. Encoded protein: CASSEDGRGEKLFF.

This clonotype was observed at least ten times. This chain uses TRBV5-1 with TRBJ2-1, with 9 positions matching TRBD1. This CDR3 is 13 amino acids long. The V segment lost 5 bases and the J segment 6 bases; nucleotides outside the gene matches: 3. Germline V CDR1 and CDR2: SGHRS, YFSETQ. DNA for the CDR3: TGCGCCAGCAGACGGGACAGGGCCAATGAGCAGTTCTTC. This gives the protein CASRRDRANEQFF.

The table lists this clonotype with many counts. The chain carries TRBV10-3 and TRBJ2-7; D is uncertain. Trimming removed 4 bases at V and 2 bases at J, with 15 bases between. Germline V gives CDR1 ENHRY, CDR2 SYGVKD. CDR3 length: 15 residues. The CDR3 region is CAISGGWTATYEQYF. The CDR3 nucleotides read TGTGCCATCAGTGGCGGATGGACGGCCACCTACGAGCAGTACTTC.

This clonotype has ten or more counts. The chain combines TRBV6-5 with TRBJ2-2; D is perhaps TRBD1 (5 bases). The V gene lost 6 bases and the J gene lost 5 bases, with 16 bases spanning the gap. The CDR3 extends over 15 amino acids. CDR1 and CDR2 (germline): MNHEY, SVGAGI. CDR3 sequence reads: CASSLQDARTGELFF. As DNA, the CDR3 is TGTGCCAGCAGCCTACAGGACGCAAGGACCGGGGAGCTGTTTTTT.

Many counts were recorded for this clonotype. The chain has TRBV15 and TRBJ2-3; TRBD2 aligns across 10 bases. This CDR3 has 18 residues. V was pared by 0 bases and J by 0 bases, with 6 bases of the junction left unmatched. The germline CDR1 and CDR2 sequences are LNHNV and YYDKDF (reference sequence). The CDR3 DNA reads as TGTGCCACCAGCAGAGAAGGGGGACTAGCGCTTAGCACAGATACGCAGTATTTT. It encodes CATSREGGLALSTDTQYF.

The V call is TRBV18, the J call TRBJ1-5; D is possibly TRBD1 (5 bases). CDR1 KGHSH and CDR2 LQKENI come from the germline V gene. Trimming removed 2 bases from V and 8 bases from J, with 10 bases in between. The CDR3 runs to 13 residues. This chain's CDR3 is CASSPDRSKPQHF. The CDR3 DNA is TGTGCCAGCTCACCAGACAGATCGAAGCCCCAGCATTTT. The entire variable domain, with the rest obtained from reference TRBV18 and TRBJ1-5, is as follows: NAGVMQNPRHLVRRRGQEARLRCSPMKGHSHVYWYRQLPEEGLKFMVYLQKENIIDESGMPKERFSAEFPKEGPSILRIQQVVRGDSAAYFCASSPDRSKPQHFGDGTRLSIL.

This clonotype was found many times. The CDR3 DNA sequence: TGTGCCTGGAGTGTTCGGTTGTCAGATACGCAGTATTTT. As protein: CAWSVRLSDTQYF. The chain links TRBV30 to TRBJ2-3; no firm D call. V shed 0 bases and J shed 4 bases, with 8 bases lying between them. The CDR3 consists of 13 residues. Germline assignment: CDR1 GTSNPN and CDR2 SVGIG (reference sequence).

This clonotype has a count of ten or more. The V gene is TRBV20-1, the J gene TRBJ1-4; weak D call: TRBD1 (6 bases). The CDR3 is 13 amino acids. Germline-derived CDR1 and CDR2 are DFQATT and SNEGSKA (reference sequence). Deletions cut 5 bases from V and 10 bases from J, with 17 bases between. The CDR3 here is CSAQGRASGKLFF. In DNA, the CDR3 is TGCAGTGCTCAGGGGAGGGCAAGCGGAAAACTGTTTTTT.

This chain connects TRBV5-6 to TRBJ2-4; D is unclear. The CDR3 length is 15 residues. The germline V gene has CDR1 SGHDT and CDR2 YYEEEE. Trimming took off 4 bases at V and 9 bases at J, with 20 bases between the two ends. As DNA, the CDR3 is TGTGCCAGCAGCCTCGGATCACTTGGGGTTAGCATTCAGTACTTC. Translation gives CASSLGSLGVSIQYF.

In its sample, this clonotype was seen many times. Here the CDR3 DNA reads TGCAGCGTTGAAGATCAAGGGGGGACATCCTACGAGCAGTACTTC. It translates to CSVEDQGGTSYEQYF. The chain couples TRBV29-1 to TRBJ2-7; possibly TRBD1 or TRBD2 for D (6 bases each). This CDR3 spans 15 amino acids. V shed 0 bases and J shed 1 base, with 13 bases lying between them. Germline loops: CDR1 SQVTM, CDR2 ANQGSEA.

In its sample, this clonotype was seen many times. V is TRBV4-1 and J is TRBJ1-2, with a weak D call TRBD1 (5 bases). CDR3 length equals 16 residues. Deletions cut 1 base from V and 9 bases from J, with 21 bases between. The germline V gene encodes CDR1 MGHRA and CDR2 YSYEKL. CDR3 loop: CASSQGSGGLRDRYTF. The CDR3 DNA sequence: TGCGCCAGCAGCCAAGGGAGTGGAGGGCTCCGGGACCGCTACACCTTC.

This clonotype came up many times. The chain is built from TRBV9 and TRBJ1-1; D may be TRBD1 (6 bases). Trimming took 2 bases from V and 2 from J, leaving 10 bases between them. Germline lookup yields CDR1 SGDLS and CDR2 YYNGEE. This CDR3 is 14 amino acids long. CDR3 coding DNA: TGTGCCAGCAGCGTGGGGGGGCGCAACACTGAAGCTTTCTTT. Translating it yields CASSVGGRNTEAFF.

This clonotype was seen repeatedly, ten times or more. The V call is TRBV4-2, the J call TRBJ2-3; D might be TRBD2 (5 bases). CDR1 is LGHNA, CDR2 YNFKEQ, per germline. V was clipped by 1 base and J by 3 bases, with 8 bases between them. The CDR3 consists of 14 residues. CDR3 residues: CASSQVGRTDTQYF. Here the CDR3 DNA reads TGTGCCAGCAGCCAAGTAGGGAGAACAGATACGCAGTATTTT.

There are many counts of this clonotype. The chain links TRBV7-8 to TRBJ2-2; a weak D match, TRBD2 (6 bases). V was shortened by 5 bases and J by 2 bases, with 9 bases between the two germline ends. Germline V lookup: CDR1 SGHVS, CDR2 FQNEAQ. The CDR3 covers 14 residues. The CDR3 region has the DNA TGTGCCAGCAGCGCGGGACGTAACACCGGGGAGCTGTTTTTT. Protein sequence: CASSAGRNTGELFF.

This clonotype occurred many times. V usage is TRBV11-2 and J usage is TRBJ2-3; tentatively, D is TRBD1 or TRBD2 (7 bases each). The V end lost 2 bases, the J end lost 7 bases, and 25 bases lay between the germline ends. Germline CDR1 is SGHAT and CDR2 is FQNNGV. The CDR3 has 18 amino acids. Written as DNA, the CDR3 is TGTGCCAGCAGCTTACGGGCCGGGGCAGGGGGGGCCCTTAATACGCAGTATTTT. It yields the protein CASSLRAGAGGALNTQYF. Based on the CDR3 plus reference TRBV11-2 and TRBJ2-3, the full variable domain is EAGVAQSPRYKIIEKRQSVAFWCNPISGHATLYWYQQILGQGPKLLIQFQNNGVVDDSQLPKDRFSAERLKGVDSTLKIQPAKLEDSAVYLCASSLRAGAGGALNTQYFGPGTRLTVL.

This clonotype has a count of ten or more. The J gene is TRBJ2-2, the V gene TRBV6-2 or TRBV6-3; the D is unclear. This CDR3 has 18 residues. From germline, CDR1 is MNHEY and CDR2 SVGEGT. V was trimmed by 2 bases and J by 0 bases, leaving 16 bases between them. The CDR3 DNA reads TGTGCCAGCAGTTACGACCTTCGACGGAATTCGAACACCGGGGAGCTGTTTTTT. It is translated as CASSYDLRRNSNTGELFF.